This TCR beta chain stems from a study of control samples from healthy donors and cancer patients. Assay used: immunoSEQ multiplex PCR; TCRdb lists only in-frame clones, some missing. The sample gives tens of thousands of clones, under 95% of which show up once; about 0.91% is in the top ten. The V end lost 2 bases, the J end lost 1 base, and 18 bases lay between the germline ends. Germline assignment: CDR1 MNHNS and CDR2 SASEGT. The length of the CDR3 is 17 residues. The chain combines TRBV6-1 with TRBJ2-7; a possible D gene is TRBD1 (5 bases). Sequences were obtained from PBMCs. The origin of this receptor is a man younger than 40 with colorectal cancer. CDR3 protein: CASSEPSSLGLSYEQYV. The CDR3 coding sequence is TGTGCCAGCAGTGAACCCTCATCGCTGGGGCTTTCCTACGAGCAGTACGTC.